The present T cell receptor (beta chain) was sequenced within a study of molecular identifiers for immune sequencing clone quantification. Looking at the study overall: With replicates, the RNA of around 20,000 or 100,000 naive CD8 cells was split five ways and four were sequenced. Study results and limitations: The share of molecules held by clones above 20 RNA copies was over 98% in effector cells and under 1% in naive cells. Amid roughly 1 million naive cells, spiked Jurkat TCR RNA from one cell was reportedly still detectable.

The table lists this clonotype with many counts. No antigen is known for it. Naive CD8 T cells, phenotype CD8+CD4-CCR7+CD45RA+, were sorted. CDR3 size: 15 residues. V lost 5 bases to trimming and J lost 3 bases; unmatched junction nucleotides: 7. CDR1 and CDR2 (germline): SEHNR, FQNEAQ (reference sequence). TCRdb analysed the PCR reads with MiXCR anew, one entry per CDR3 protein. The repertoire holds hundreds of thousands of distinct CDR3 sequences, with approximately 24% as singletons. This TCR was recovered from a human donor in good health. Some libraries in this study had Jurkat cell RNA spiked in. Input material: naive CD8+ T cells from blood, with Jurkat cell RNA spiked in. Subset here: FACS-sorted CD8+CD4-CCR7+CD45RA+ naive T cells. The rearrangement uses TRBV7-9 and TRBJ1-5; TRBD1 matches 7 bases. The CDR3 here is CASSPPGTDNQPQHF. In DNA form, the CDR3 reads TGTGCCAGCAGCCCACCCGGGACAGACAATCAGCCCCAGCATTTT.